This T cell receptor (beta chain) was recorded in a study of CD8 T cells in ankylosing spondylitis. CDR1 SGHRS and CDR2 YFSETQ come from the germline V gene. J was trimmed by 6 bases and V by 2 bases; bases with no gene match: 4. This CDR3 has 14 residues. With molecular barcodes, quantitative 5'-RACE was used to make the TCR beta libraries. TCRdb re-derived calls from the 5' RACE reads in MiXCR, one entry per CDR3 protein. Among roughly 370,000 distinct CDR3 sequences, 20% to 25% were seen once, and the ten largest hold about a sixth. There are many counts of this clonotype. Its antigen is unidentified. General observations from the study: It was reported that disease-linked clones were significantly enriched in matched ankylosing spondylitis synovial fluid. What appeared characteristic of ankylosing spondylitis blood was a TCR beta motif of several highly homologous variants. Disease-linked clones were found to be CD8+ and relatively rare in peripheral blood. Some of the motif variants had earlier been found in reactive arthritis patients' fluid and blood.

The chain is built from TRBV5-1 and TRBJ2-3; 9 nucleotides agree with TRBD2. Sequenced sample: blood, either unsorted or a sorted T cell fraction (not recorded which). The TCR originated in a male donor with ankylosing spondylitis. The CDR3 loop reads CASSFGTSQDTQYF. For the CDR3, the DNA is TGCGCCAGCAGCTTCGGGACTAGCCAGGATACGCAGTATTTT.